One sample yielded the 27 T cell receptor beta chains listed below, sequenced in a study of CD8+CD57+ T cells in acquired aplastic anemia. Individuals selected for sequencing had exhibited CD8+CD57+ cell expansion on flow cytometry. TCR beta VDJ and CDR3 were profiled, and genomic DNA was the template. One entry per CDR3 protein, called by TCRdb with MiXCR from the reads. The sample has 150,000 or so distinct CDR3 sequences; around half are singletons. Sequenced material: sorted CD4+, CD8+, or CD8+CD57+ T cells (not recorded which) from PBMCs. These receptors all come from a human donor with aplastic anemia.

In its sample, this clonotype was seen many times. The rearrangement uses TRBV6-1 and TRBJ1-2, with a weak D call TRBD1 (5 bases). The CDR3 loop spans 13 amino acids. The germline V gene has CDR1 MNHNS and CDR2 SASEGT. The ends were cut back, 6 bases at V and 3 bases at J, with 11 bases in the middle. In nucleotides, the CDR3 is TGTGCCAGCAGAAAAGACAGAGACTATGGCTACACCTTC. Amino acids: CASRKDRDYGYTF.

The table lists this clonotype with many counts. The chain links TRBV19 to TRBJ1-5; 12 bases fit TRBD1. The CDR3 covers 16 residues. V was pared by 3 bases and J by 10 bases, with 10 bases of the junction left unmatched. The germline V gene has CDR1 LNHDA and CDR2 SQIVND (reference sequence). CDR3 nucleotides: TGTGCCAGTAGTATTGGGGGACAGGGGGCCCGCATACCCCAGCATTTT. Amino acid sequence: CASSIGGQGARIPQHF.

This clonotype was counted only a few times. The J gene is TRBJ1-1, the V gene TRBV13, with D possibly TRBD1 on 6 matching bases. Germline V CDR1 and CDR2: PRHDT, FYEKMQ (reference sequence). Trimming took 4 bases from V and 8 from J, leaving 29 bases between them. The CDR3 runs to 18 residues. Here the CDR3 reads CASSSQPWGASDPREAFF. Here the CDR3 DNA reads TGTGCCAGCAGCTCACAACCCTGGGGGGCCTCCGACCCAAGAGAAGCTTTCTTT.

Regarding this clonotype: This may be a read error, as it is one base from a much larger clone. The genes are TRBV19 and TRBJ2-2, with unresolved D. Trimming removed 3 bases at V and 7 bases at J, with 9 bases between. The CDR3 sequence is 13 residues long. CDR1 and CDR2 from the germline V gene are LNHDA and SQIVND (reference sequence). As DNA, the CDR3 is TGTGCCAGTAGTATTTCTTGGCGCGGGGAGCTGTTTTTT. This gives the protein CASSISWRGELFF. The variable domain in full, completed from reference TRBV19 and TRBJ2-2, reads DGGITQSPKYLFRKEGQNVTLSCEQNLNHDAMYWYRQDPGQGLRLIYYSQIVNDFQKGDIAEGYSVSREKKESFPLTVTSAQKNPTAFYLCASSISWRGELFFGEGSRLTVL.

This clonotype was recorded many times. The genes are TRBV7-8 and TRBJ1-3, with 9 positions matching TRBD1. Germline trimming cut 5 bases from V and 4 bases from J; bases unmatched to any gene: 6. The CDR3 is 15 residues long. Per germline, CDR1 SGHVS and CDR2 FQNEAQ. The CDR3 DNA reads as TGTGCCAGCAGCCCCCGGACAGGGGTGGGAAACACCATATATTTT. This encodes CASSPRTGVGNTIYF.

In this sample, this clonotype turned up once. The chain employs TRBV29-1 and TRBJ1-2; no clear D gene. The CDR3 has 11 amino acids. The V gene's germline CDR1 is SQVTM and CDR2 ANQGSEA. Trimming took off 7 bases at V and 8 bases at J, with 14 bases between the two ends. CDR3 in DNA: TGCAGCGCACCGACCGAAGGGGGCTACACCTTC. It is translated as CSAPTEGGYTF.

This chain joins TRBV20-1 and TRBJ2-3; D may correspond to TRBD1 or TRBD2 (5 bases each). CDR3 length equals 16 residues. Per the germline V gene, CDR1 is DFQATT and CDR2 is SNEGSKA (reference sequence). Trimming took 6 bases from V and 0 from J, leaving 19 bases between them. For the CDR3, the DNA is TGCAGTGCCAGCAGTGATGAGGGGAAAAGCACAGATACGCAGTATTTT. Translated, it gives CSASSDEGKSTDTQYF.

At least ten counts were recorded for this clonotype. The J gene is TRBJ2-5, the V gene TRBV19; possibly TRBD1 for D (6 bases). Germline values: CDR1 LNHDA, CDR2 SQIVND (reference sequence). V lost 1 base and J lost 2, with 14 bases in between. The CDR3 has 16 amino acids. This CDR3 reads CASSIVLRTVQETQYF. The DNA of the CDR3 is TGTGCCAGTAGTATAGTTCTCAGGACAGTACAAGAGACCCAGTACTTC.

The rearrangement links TRBV28 to TRBJ1-2; 8 bases are shared with TRBD1. Germline CDR1 and CDR2: MDHEN and SYDVKM. V gave up 6 bases and J gave up 2 bases; unmatched junction bases: 5. The CDR3 runs to 14 residues. For the CDR3, the DNA is TGTGCCAGCAGCGGCGGACAGGGAAACTATGGCTACACCTTC. Translated: CASSGGQGNYGYTF.

The genes are TRBV15 and TRBJ2-7, with 9 bases lining up with TRBD1. This CDR3 is 16 amino acids long. CDR1 LNHNV and CDR2 YYDKDF come from the germline V gene (reference sequence). Unmatched junction bases numbered 8, after V lost 4 bases and J lost 1 base. The CDR3 nucleotides read TGTGCCACCAGCAATCTAAGGACAGGGGTTTCCTACGAGCAGTACTTC. It is translated as CATSNLRTGVSYEQYF.

This clonotype has ten or more counts. J is TRBJ2-3 and V is TRBV11-2; 8 bases align to TRBD1. This CDR3 contains 15 residues. CDR1 and CDR2 from the germline V gene are SGHAT and FQNNGV. With 5 bases clipped from V and 6 bases from J, the junction kept 10 bases outside the gene matches. This chain's CDR3 is CASSVDRAGSDTQYF. In DNA, the CDR3 is TGTGCCAGCAGCGTGGACAGGGCGGGTTCGGATACGCAGTATTTT.

This clonotype was detected a few times. This rearrangement joins TRBV29-1 to TRBJ2-7; D is undetermined. CDR1 is SQVTM, CDR2 ANQGSEA, per germline. The length of the CDR3 is 10 residues. V dropped 6 bases and J dropped 4 bases, with 7 bases sitting between them. The CDR3 reads CSVADYEQYF. The CDR3 bases are TGCAGCGTCGCCGATTACGAGCAGTACTTC.

This clonotype was picked up a small number of times. CDR3 in amino acids: CASSMVRGHTDTQYF. The CDR3 coding sequence is TGTGCCAGTAGTATGGTCAGGGGGCACACAGATACGCAGTATTTT. The rearrangement joins TRBV19 to TRBJ2-3; 8 bases map to TRBD1. This CDR3 region has 15 residues. The germline V gene has CDR1 LNHDA and CDR2 SQIVND (reference sequence). The V gene end was trimmed by 3 bases and the J gene end by 2 bases; junction bases not matched to a gene: 4.

The sample holds many counts of this clonotype. In nucleotides, the CDR3 is TGTGCCAGCAACGGGGACGTGGCGAGTTCACCCCTCCACTTT. Amino acids: CASNGDVASSPLHF. The gene calls are TRBV7-9 and TRBJ1-6; D is perhaps TRBD1 (5 bases). From germline, CDR1 is SEHNR and CDR2 FQNEAQ (reference sequence). V lost 7 bases and J 9 bases, leaving 16 bases between the germline ends. The CDR3 has 14 residues.

This clonotype was observed many times. CDR3 protein: CASSPLGDSYGYTF. The CDR3 nucleotides are TGTGCCAGCAGTCCCCTAGGGGACAGCTATGGCTACACCTTC. The genes are TRBV12-3 or TRBV12-4 and TRBJ1-2; the match to TRBD1 covers 7 bases. The CDR3 covers 14 residues. V dropped 5 bases and J dropped 4; count of bases not matched to a gene: 7.

Turning to this clonotype: It may be a read error: a sequence one base away is much more abundant. The chain employs TRBV3-1 and TRBJ1-2, with 9 positions matching TRBD1. The CDR3 has 14 residues. Per the germline V gene, CDR1 is LGHDT and CDR2 is YNNKEL (reference sequence). CDR3 region: CASSPPGQGLGNTF. The CDR3 nucleotides read TGTGCCAGTTCCCCCCCGGGACAGGGCCTTGGCAACACCTTC.

This clonotype was detected a few times. The chain is built from TRBV20-1 and TRBJ2-1; 9 nucleotides line up with TRBD2. From germline, CDR1 is DFQATT and CDR2 SNEGSKA (reference sequence). The CDR3 covers 15 residues. V gave up 0 bases and J gave up 8 bases; unmatched junction bases: 8. The CDR3 region is CSARDLAGSRHEQFF. CDR3 sequence (DNA): TGCAGTGCTAGAGATCTAGCGGGATCCCGCCATGAGCAGTTCTTC.

This rearrangement joins TRBV25-1 to TRBJ2-3; D gene unclear. V was trimmed by 6 bases and J by 6 bases, leaving 7 bases between them. CDR1 MGHDK and CDR2 SYGVNS come from the germline V gene. The CDR3 length is 11 residues. CDR3 DNA sequence: TGTGCCAGCAGCACAGCGGATACGCAGTATTTT. This translates into CASSTADTQYF.

With respect to this clonotype: A much bigger clone sits one base away, suggesting this may be a read error. The V call is TRBV19, the J call TRBJ1-4; TRBD1 is a possible D gene (5 bases). This CDR3 contains 15 residues. Germline assignment: CDR1 LNHDA and CDR2 SQIVND (reference sequence). The chain's CDR3 is CASSGKGTTNEELFF. The CDR3 DNA follows: TGTGCCAGTAGTGGCAAGGGGACGACTAATGAAGAACTGTTTTTT.

This rearrangement joins TRBV20-1 to TRBJ1-1; no firm D call. The CDR3 totals 13 residues. V lost 0 bases to trimming and J lost 6 bases, with 11 bases between them. Germline V CDR1 and CDR2: DFQATT, SNEGSKA (reference sequence). The CDR3 DNA follows: TGCAGTGCTAGAGATGCAGTGGTCTCTGAAGCTTTCTTT. It encodes CSARDAVVSEAFF.

This clonotype was seen at least ten times. The V call is TRBV7-8, the J call TRBJ2-1; TRBD2 agrees at 10 bases. The CDR3 loop spans 16 amino acids. Germline assignment: CDR1 SGHVS and CDR2 FQNEAQ. V trimming: 2 bases; J trimming: 8 bases; junction bases outside the gene matches: 9. CDR3 sequence: CASSLYTSGAYDEQFF. DNA of the CDR3: TGTGCCAGCAGCTTATATACTAGCGGGGCTTACGATGAGCAGTTCTTC.

This clonotype was seen a few times. This may stem from a read error, because a much larger clone lies one nucleotide away. The chain joins TRBV14 to TRBJ1-3; D remains ambiguous. CDR3 length: 16 residues. V gave up 8 bases and J gave up 3 bases, with 20 bases separating them. Per germline, CDR1 SGHDN and CDR2 FVKESK. The CDR3 loop is CASGLNPGAGGNTIYF. CDR3 sequence (DNA): TGTGCCAGCGGCCTAAACCCCGGAGCCGGTGGAAACACCATATATTTT.

This chain joins TRBV11-2 and TRBJ1-6; D is unclear. V was trimmed by 2 bases and J by 10 bases, leaving 18 bases between them. This CDR3 is built from 16 residues. In germline, CDR1 is SGHAT, CDR2 FQNNGV. In nucleotides, the CDR3 is TGTGCCAGCAGCTTAAGTCTAGCGGGGATAGGGTCACCCCTCCACTTT. Residues: CASSLSLAGIGSPLHF.

There are a few counts of this clonotype. The chain couples TRBV29-1 to TRBJ2-3, with 9 bases aligning to TRBD1. Germline assignment: CDR1 SQVTM and CDR2 ANQGSEA. CDR3 length: 11 residues. Trimming removed 5 bases from V and 14 bases from J; junction bases left unmatched: 8. This CDR3 reads CSVTRDRATYF. DNA for the CDR3: TGCAGCGTTACCAGGGACAGGGCAACGTATTTT.

V usage is TRBV20-1 and J usage is TRBJ2-7, with 7 bases identical to TRBD2. The CDR3 runs to 13 residues. The V gene's germline CDR1 is DFQATT and CDR2 SNEGSKA (reference sequence). In nucleotides, the CDR3 is TGCAGCGAGCGGGACCAGAAAAACTACGAGCAGTACTTC. Amino acids: CSERDQKNYEQYF.

This clonotype came up many times. The gene calls are TRBV10-1 and TRBJ1-5, with a tentative D call TRBD1 (5 bases). The germline V and J ends were trimmed by 6 bases and 1 base, with 7 bases remaining between them. The V gene's germline CDR1 is WNHNN and CDR2 SYGVQD (reference sequence). The CDR3 totals 13 residues. CDR3 residues: CASSRDSNQPQHF. The CDR3 nucleotides are TGCGCCAGCAGCCGGGACAGCAATCAGCCCCAGCATTTT.

As for this clonotype: One end of the junction fails to match germline, which may point to a read error. CDR3 in DNA: TGTGCCAGTAGTACAGGACTCATTTCCTACGAGCAGTACTTT. Protein sequence: CASSTGLISYEQYF. The V call is TRBV19, the J call TRBJ2-7, with D maybe TRBD2 (5 bases). This CDR3 contains 14 residues. Germline CDR1 and CDR2: LNHDA and SQIVND (reference sequence).